This T cell receptor (beta chain) derives from a study of blood T cell repertoires in COVID-19 (dated by TCRdb to 2020 to 2021). For the wider study: Samples from collaborators originated in the United States, Italy and Spain and spanned both the acute and convalescent phases of COVID-19. Where HLA class I and class II types were available, the types were taken from metadata supplied by the sample provider, not from assay-based typing. The samples were drawn from two sources: the first 160 participants of the ongoing ImmuneRACE study, and 1,254 subjects contributed by 6 global collaborators. Sample metadata almost always included a de-identified subject ID, COVID-19 status, age in years and sex. The repertoires were made available in a free public database intended to serve as a resource for research on the immune response to SARS-CoV-2. Deeply sampled blood TCRbeta repertoires from subjects exposed to, actively infected with, or recovered from COVID-19 were included in the dataset. The prospective study material was composed of cDNA or gDNA derived from T cells, B-cell-depleted T cells, or PBMCs. Study-wide conclusions, independent of this receptor: Clinical and demographic metadata were provided uncurated, with the amount varying by source and participant.

TCRbeta CDR3 regions were amplified from genomic DNA using the immunoSEQ Assay, a bias-controlled multiplex PCR. As for the authors' bioinformatics: The number of nucleated cells in each sample was estimated by amplification of reference gene primers within the assay. Sequence reads were collapsed and filtered to measure the absolute abundance of every unique TCRbeta CDR3 rearrangement. For each sample, productive Simpson clonality was calculated as the square root of Simpson's diversity index over productive rearrangements. TCRdb took this table from immuneACCESS and kept in-frame rearrangements with V and J called. Such tables lack part of the clones; where checked against another copy, unresolved V genes explain under half of the gap, and the rest is unexplained. Clone size and V and J calls were adopted from that table, with D and trimming inferred from the DNA. Recorded for this sample are roughly 100,000 clones; about three quarters of them occurred a single time. The biggest ten clones account for under 8% of the sample.

With respect to this clone: Its antigen is currently not known. Per-base qualities were not stored, and no clone one base away is much larger.

The CDR1 and CDR2 encoded by the germline V gene are SGDLS and YYNGEE. The CDR3 runs 16 amino acids, cysteine and phenylalanine included. Just CDR3 DNA is preserved here, 48 bases in frame from base 1. The germline V and J ends show losses of 0 bases and 1 base respectively, and no gene match explains 5 bases of the junction. One collaborating source in Seattle enrolled patients during active infection and followed them longitudinally through the course of disease. Collaborating institutions collected whole blood in K2EDTA tubes following their own protocols. Collaborator samples were shipped for TCRbeta analysis as frozen whole blood, isolated PBMCs, or DNA extracted from either sample type.

The TCR originated in an elderly man with COVID-19, enrolled during active disease. Sample: peripheral blood. The receptor chain draws on TRBV9 and TRBJ2-5; the central 8 bases match TRBD1. The DNA sequence is as follows: TGTGCCAGCAGCGTAGAGACAGGGGACCTCCAAGAGACCCAGTACTTC. The translation is CASSVETGDLQETQYF.